The 23 T cell receptor beta chains in this list originate from one sample, sequenced in a study of T cells in Graves' hyperthyroidism and ophthalmopathy (dated by TCRdb to the late 2010s). Library preparation was by multiplex PCR. Instrument used: Illumina HiSeq 2000. Amplification of TCR beta CDR3 regions was carried out from RNA transcripts. A first-round RT-PCR of the TCR CDR3 used the HTBI primer set with the Qiagen OneStep RT-PCR kit. TCRdb handled the public reads itself, with Q25 trimming in fastp and clone calling in MiXCR, and kept productive beta chains. Entries that share a CDR3 protein sequence are merged under the most common genes and DNA. This sample comprises about 560,000 distinct CDR3 sequences, approximately 16% of them detected only once. The ten largest clones take up 15% to 20% of the sample. What was sequenced was blood. These receptors all stem from a woman between 18 and 30 years old with Graves' hyperthyroidism.

As for this clonotype: A much larger clone is a single base away; this may be a read error. V and J are TRBV28 and TRBJ2-1; tentative D call: TRBD2 (6 bases). Trimming took off 4 bases at V and 3 bases at J, with 16 bases between the two ends. Germline lookup yields CDR1 MDHEN and CDR2 SYDVKM. This CDR3 is built from 16 residues. CDR3 bases: TGTGCCAGCAGTTCCTCAGCGGGTCTGAACTACAATGAGCAGTTCTTC. Its translation: CASSSSAGLNYNEQFF.

This clonotype was seen a handful of times. V usage is TRBV5-1 and J usage is TRBJ2-1, with TRBD2 identical over 7 bases. V dropped 3 bases and J dropped 2; count of bases not matched to a gene: 14. Per germline, CDR1 SGHRS and CDR2 YFSETQ. The CDR3 is made up of 18 amino acids. DNA of the CDR3: TGCGCCAGCAGCTCACTGCCGAAAACTAGCGTCGCCTACAATGAGCAGTTCTTC. Its translation is CASSSLPKTSVAYNEQFF.

A remark on this clonotype: A single base separates this from a much larger clone, so it may be a read error. The chain is built from TRBV7-2 and TRBJ2-1, with 7 positions matching TRBD2. Germline assignment: CDR1 SGHTA and CDR2 FQGNSA. The V and J ends lost 5 bases and 0 bases, in that order; junction bases with no gene match: 7. The CDR3 covers 16 residues. CDR3: CASSKGRGSSYNEQFF. The CDR3 bases are TGTGCCAGCAGCAAGGGGCGGGGGAGCTCCTACAATGAGCAGTTCTTC.

This clonotype was seen repeatedly, ten times or more. This rearrangement joins TRBV6-6 to TRBJ2-7, with 8 bases matching TRBD1. The CDR3 spans 16 residues. The V gene end was trimmed by 0 bases and the J gene end by 4 bases; junction bases not matched to a gene: 8. Per germline, CDR1 MNHNY and CDR2 SVGAGI (reference sequence). The CDR3 nucleotides read TGTGCCAGCAGTTACTCGACGGACAGGGACAAATACGAGCAGTACTTC. Its protein product is CASSYSTDRDKYEQYF.

In its sample, this clonotype was seen many times. CDR3 amino acids: CASSPGIDKDYEQYF. In DNA, the CDR3 is TGTGCCAGCTCACCCGGGATAGATAAAGATTACGAGCAGTACTTC. The V gene is TRBV18, the J gene TRBJ2-7; a weak D match, TRBD2 (5 bases). There are 15 residues in the CDR3. Trimming pared 3 bases from V and 4 bases from J, leaving 16 bases between. CDR1 is KGHSH and CDR2 is LQKENI in the germline V gene.

In its sample, this clonotype was seen many times. The chain has TRBV6-1 and TRBJ2-7; 14 bases are shared with TRBD2. Germline CDR1 reads MNHNS; CDR2 reads SASEGT. The CDR3 runs 15 residues. V shed 6 bases, J shed 4 bases, and the junction held 5 bases outside the gene matches. DNA of the CDR3: TGTGCCAGCAGACTGGGACTAGCGGGAGAATACGAGCAGTACTTC. Its translation: CASRLGLAGEYEQYF.

Many counts were recorded for this clonotype. The V and J genes are TRBV20-1 and TRBJ2-2; D gene uncertain. The V end lost 1 base, the J end lost 2 bases, and 5 bases lay between the germline ends. The CDR3 is 13 residues long. Germline lookup yields CDR1 DFQATT and CDR2 SNEGSKA (reference sequence). The CDR3 loop is CSARVVNTGELFF. The CDR3 coding sequence is TGCAGTGCTAGAGTAGTCAACACCGGGGAGCTGTTTTTT.

This clonotype was seen at least ten times. The chain carries TRBV20-1 and TRBJ2-1; D not certain. The V gene's germline CDR1 is DFQATT and CDR2 SNEGSKA (reference sequence). The CDR3 covers 14 residues. V was pared by 7 bases and J by 4 bases, with 17 bases between. The CDR3 DNA is TGCAGTGTTTCGACTGAGACTTTTTACAATGAGCAGTTCTTC. Translation: CSVSTETFYNEQFF.

The V and J genes are TRBV6-2 or TRBV6-3 and TRBJ2-3, with D maybe TRBD2 (6 bases). This CDR3 region has 16 residues. The V gene lost 2 bases and the J gene lost 2 bases, with 14 bases spanning the gap. Germline V gives CDR1 MNHEY, CDR2 SVGEGT. The CDR3, as DNA: TGTGCCAGCAGTTACGGGGGTAGCGGAACCACAGATACGCAGTATTTT. This codes for CASSYGGSGTTDTQYF.

In this sample, this clonotype turned up a few times. This chain uses TRBV11-3 with TRBJ2-2; weak D call: TRBD2 (5 bases). There are 15 residues in the CDR3. V shed 5 bases and J shed 8 bases, with 18 bases lying between them. In germline, CDR1 is SGHNT, CDR2 YENEEA. The CDR3 DNA follows: TGTGCCAGCAGCACTAGATTTAACCCGGGGGGGGAGCTGTTTTTT. Its protein product is CASSTRFNPGGELFF.

This clonotype has more than one count but fewer than ten. The V call is TRBV9, the J call TRBJ1-1, with D possibly being TRBD1 (6 bases). The CDR3 is 16 amino acids. V was clipped by 2 bases and J by 3 bases, with 17 bases between them. Germline lookup yields CDR1 SGDLS and CDR2 YYNGEE. The CDR3 sequence: CASSVERGGRYTEAFF. The DNA of the CDR3 is TGTGCCAGCAGCGTTGAGAGGGGGGGAAGGTACACTGAAGCTTTCTTT.

This clonotype occurred a few times. V and J are TRBV6-2 or TRBV6-3 and TRBJ1-3; D might be TRBD1 (5 bases). The germline V gene has CDR1 MNHEY and CDR2 SVGEGT. The CDR3 contains 16 residues. Trimming left V 5 bases short and J 0 bases short, with 14 bases between. The CDR3: CASSLRGTGSGNTIYF. The CDR3 nucleotides read TGTGCCAGCAGTCTCCGAGGGACCGGCTCTGGAAACACCATATATTTT.

This clonotype was observed many times. The gene calls are TRBV7-8 and TRBJ2-2; 10 nucleotides align to TRBD1. With 1 base clipped from V and 7 bases from J, the junction kept 9 bases outside the gene matches. The CDR3 is 17 amino acids. CDR1 and CDR2 (germline): SGHVS, FQNEAQ. CDR3 in amino acids: CASSLVVGTGAVGELFF. Here the CDR3 DNA reads TGTGCCAGCAGCTTAGTAGTCGGGACAGGGGCGGTCGGGGAGCTGTTTTTT.

J is TRBJ1-2 and V is TRBV7-9; D is unresolved. Germline lookup yields CDR1 SEHNR and CDR2 FQNEAQ (reference sequence). V was pared by 4 bases and J by 7 bases, with 13 bases between. The CDR3 spans 13 residues. For the CDR3, the DNA is TGTGCCAGCAGCTCGTCTGGGGAGAGTGGCTACACCTTC. The encoded protein is CASSSSGESGYTF.

There are many counts of this clonotype. V and J are TRBV24-1 and TRBJ2-3; tentatively, D is TRBD1 (6 bases). The CDR3 consists of 16 residues. Looked up from germline, CDR1 is KGHDR and CDR2 is SFDVKD. Trimming removed 2 bases at V and 0 bases at J, with 11 bases between. The CDR3 nucleotides are TGTGCCACCAGTGATTCGACAGGACTTAGCACAGATACGCAGTATTTT. It encodes CATSDSTGLSTDTQYF.

This clonotype was detected ten times or more. V and J are TRBV7-2 and TRBJ2-1, with 13 bases aligning to TRBD2. V shed 5 bases and J 2 bases; nucleotides not matched to a gene: 3. CDR3 length equals 16 residues. Germline lookup yields CDR1 SGHTA and CDR2 FQGNSA. The DNA of the CDR3 is TGTGCCAGCAGCCCGGGACTAGCGGGGACCTACAATGAGCAGTTCTTC. This sequence encodes CASSPGLAGTYNEQFF.

This clonotype has ten or more counts. This chain joins TRBV7-9 and TRBJ2-6; D is unresolved. This CDR3 has 18 residues. The V gene's germline CDR1 is SEHNR and CDR2 FQNEAQ (reference sequence). The ends were cut back, 1 base at V and 0 bases at J, with 13 bases in the middle. The CDR3 nucleotides are TGTGCCAGCAGCTTAGGAATAGGAACCTACTCTGGGGCCAACGTCCTGACTTTC. Translation gives CASSLGIGTYSGANVLTF.

This clonotype occurred many times. The rearrangement uses TRBV6-5 and TRBJ2-5; D possibly uses TRBD1 or TRBD2 (6 bases each). The CDR3 spans 14 residues. CDR1 is MNHEY and CDR2 is SVGAGI in the germline V gene. Trimming cost V 1 base and J 5 bases, with 11 bases left between them. This CDR3 reads CASSYLGGGETQYF. Here the CDR3 DNA reads TGTGCCAGCAGTTACTTGGGGGGCGGGGAGACCCAGTACTTC.

This clonotype has at least ten counts. This chain uses TRBV12-5 with TRBJ1-1; no reliable D call. The CDR3 covers 13 residues. The V and J ends lost 5 bases and 9 bases respectively, with 16 bases between them. CDR1 and CDR2 from the germline V gene are LGHNT and FRNRAP. The CDR3 sequence: CASGLDGVSKAFF. Written as DNA, the CDR3 is TGTGCTAGTGGTCTGGACGGTGTTTCTAAAGCTTTCTTT.

This clonotype was recorded many times. The chain links TRBV3-1 to TRBJ1-2; TRBD1 agrees at 7 bases. This CDR3 has 15 amino acids. Germline CDR1 and CDR2: LGHDT and YNNKEL (reference sequence). V shed 1 base, J shed 4 bases, and the junction held 6 bases outside the gene matches. The DNA for the CDR3 is TGTGCCAGCAGCCAAGCCCAGGGGGGACCCTATGGCTACACCTTC. Its translation is CASSQAQGGPYGYTF.

In this sample, this clonotype turned up many times. The chain has TRBV5-1 and TRBJ1-1, with D perhaps TRBD1 (6 bases). Trimming shortened V by 4 bases and J by 3 bases, and 10 bases separated the two germline ends. The CDR3 runs 13 residues. The germline CDR1 and CDR2 sequences are SGHRS and YFSETQ. The CDR3 DNA sequence: TGCGCCAGCAGCCGGGGGCTCGACACTGAAGCTTTCTTT. As protein: CASSRGLDTEAFF.

There are many counts of this clonotype. The chain uses TRBV19 and TRBJ2-7; no clear D gene. Germline V lookup: CDR1 LNHDA, CDR2 SQIVND (reference sequence). V shed 8 bases and J shed 3 bases, with 17 bases lying between them. The CDR3 loop spans 14 amino acids. Written as DNA, the CDR3 is TGTGCCAGTGGTTCTGCTGGGCAAAACTACGAGCAGTACTTC. It yields the protein CASGSAGQNYEQYF.

V usage is TRBV10-3 and J usage is TRBJ2-7; D not certain. The CDR3 is 13 residues long. V lost 7 bases to trimming and J lost 1 base, with 11 bases between them. In germline, CDR1 is ENHRY, CDR2 SYGVKD. This CDR3 reads CAITTDHSYEQYF. CDR3 nucleotide sequence: TGTGCCATCACCACGGACCATTCCTACGAGCAGTACTTC.